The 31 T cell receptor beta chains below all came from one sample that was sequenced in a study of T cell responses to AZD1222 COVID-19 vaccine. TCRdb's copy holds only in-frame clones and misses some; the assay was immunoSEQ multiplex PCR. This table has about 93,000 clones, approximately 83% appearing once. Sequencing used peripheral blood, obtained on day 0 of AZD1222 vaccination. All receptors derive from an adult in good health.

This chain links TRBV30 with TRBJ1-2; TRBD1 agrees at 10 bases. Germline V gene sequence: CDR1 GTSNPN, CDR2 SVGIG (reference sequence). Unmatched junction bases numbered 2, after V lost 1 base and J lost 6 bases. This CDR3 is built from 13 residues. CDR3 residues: CAWSGGTGDGYTF. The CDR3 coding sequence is TGTGCCTGGAGTGGGGGGACAGGGGATGGCTACACCTTC.

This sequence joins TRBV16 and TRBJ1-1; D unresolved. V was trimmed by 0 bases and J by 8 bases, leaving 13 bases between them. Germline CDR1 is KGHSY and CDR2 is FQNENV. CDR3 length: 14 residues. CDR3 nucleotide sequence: TGTGCCAGCAGCCAATCGATTGTGACACCGGAAGCTTTCTTT. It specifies CASSQSIVTPEAFF. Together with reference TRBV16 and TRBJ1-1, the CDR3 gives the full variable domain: GEEVAQTPKHLVRGEGQKAKLYCAPIKGHSYVFWYQQVLKNEFKFLISFQNENVFDETGMPKERFSAKCLPNSPCSLEIQATKLEDSAVYFCASSQSIVTPEAFFGQGTRLTVV.

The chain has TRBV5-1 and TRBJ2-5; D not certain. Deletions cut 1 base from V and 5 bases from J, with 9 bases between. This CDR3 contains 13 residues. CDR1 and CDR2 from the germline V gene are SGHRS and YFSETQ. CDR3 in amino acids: CASSLLQWETQYF. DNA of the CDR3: TGCGCCAGCAGCTTGTTACAGTGGGAGACCCAGTACTTC.

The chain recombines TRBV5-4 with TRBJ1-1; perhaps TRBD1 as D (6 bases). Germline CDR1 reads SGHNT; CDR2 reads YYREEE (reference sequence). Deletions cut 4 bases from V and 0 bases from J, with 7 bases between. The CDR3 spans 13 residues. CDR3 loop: CASSGGLNTEAFF. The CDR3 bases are TGTGCCAGCAGCGGGGGCCTGAACACTGAAGCTTTCTTT.

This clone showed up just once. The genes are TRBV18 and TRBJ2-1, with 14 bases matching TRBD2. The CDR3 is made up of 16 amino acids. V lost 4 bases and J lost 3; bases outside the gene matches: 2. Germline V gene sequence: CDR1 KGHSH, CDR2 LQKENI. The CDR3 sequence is CASSLGTSGSYNEQFF. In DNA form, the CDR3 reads TGTGCCAGCTCACTGGGGACTAGCGGGAGCTACAATGAGCAGTTCTTC.

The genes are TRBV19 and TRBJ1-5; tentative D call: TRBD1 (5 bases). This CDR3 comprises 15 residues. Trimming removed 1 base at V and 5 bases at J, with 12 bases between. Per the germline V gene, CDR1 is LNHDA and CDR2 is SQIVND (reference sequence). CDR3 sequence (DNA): TGTGCCAGTAGTATAGGTGGGGCCGGGGATCAGCCCCAGCATTTT. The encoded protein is CASSIGGAGDQPQHF.

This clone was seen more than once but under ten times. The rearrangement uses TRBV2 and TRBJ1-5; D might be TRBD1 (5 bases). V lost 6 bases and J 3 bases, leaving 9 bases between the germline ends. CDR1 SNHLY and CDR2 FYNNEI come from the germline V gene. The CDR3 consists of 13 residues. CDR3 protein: CASRRQTNQPQHF. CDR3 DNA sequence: TGTGCCAGCAGGAGACAGACCAATCAGCCCCAGCATTTT. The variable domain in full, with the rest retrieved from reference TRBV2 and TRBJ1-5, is EPEVTQTPSHQVTQMGQEVILRCVPISNHLYFYWYRQILGQKVEFLVSFYNNEISEKSEIFDDQFSVERPDGSNFTLKIRSTKLEDSAMYFCASRRQTNQPQHFGDGTRLSIL.

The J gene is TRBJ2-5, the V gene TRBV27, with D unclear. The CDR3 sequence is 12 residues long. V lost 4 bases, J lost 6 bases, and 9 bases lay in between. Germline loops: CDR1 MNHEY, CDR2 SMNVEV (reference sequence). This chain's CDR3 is CASSSSRQTQYF. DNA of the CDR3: TGTGCCAGCAGTTCCAGTAGGCAGACCCAGTACTTC.

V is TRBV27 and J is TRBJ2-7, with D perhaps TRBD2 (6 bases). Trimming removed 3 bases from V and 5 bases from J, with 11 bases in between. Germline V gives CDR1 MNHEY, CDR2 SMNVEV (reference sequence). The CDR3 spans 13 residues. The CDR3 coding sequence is TGTGCCAGCAGTTTCCGGGGGAGCCACGAGCAGTACTTC. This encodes CASSFRGSHEQYF.

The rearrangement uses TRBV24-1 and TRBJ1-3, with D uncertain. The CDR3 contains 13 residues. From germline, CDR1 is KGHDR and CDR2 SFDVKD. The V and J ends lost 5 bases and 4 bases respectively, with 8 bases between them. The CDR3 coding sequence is TGTGCCACCAGTGTATCCGGGGGAAACACCATATATTTT. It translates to CATSVSGGNTIYF.

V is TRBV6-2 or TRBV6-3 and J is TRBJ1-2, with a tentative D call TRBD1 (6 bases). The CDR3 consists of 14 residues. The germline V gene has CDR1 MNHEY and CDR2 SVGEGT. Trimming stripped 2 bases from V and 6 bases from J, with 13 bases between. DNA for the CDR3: TGTGCCAGCAGTTACCAGGGGAAGCTGAATGGCTACACCTTC. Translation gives CASSYQGKLNGYTF.

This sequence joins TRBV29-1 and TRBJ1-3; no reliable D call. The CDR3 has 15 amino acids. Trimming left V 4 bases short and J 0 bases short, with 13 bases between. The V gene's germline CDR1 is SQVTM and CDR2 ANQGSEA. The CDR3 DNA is TGCAGCGTTGTGGACGGAAGTTACTCTGGAAACACCATATATTTT. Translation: CSVVDGSYSGNTIYF.

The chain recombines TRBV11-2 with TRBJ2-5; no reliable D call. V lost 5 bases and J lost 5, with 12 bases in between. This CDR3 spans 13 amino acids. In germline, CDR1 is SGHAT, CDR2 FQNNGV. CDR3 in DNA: TGTGCCAGCAGCATCCCCGAGAAGGAGACCCAGTACTTC. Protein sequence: CASSIPEKETQYF. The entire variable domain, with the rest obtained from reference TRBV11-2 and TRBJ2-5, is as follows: EAGVAQSPRYKIIEKRQSVAFWCNPISGHATLYWYQQILGQGPKLLIQFQNNGVVDDSQLPKDRFSAERLKGVDSTLKIQPAKLEDSAVYLCASSIPEKETQYFGPGTRLLVL.

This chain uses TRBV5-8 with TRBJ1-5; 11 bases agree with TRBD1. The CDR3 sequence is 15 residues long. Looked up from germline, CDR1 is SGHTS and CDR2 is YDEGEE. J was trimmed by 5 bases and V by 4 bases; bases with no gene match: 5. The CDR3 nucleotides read TGTGCCAGCAGCAGAAGGGGACAGGGGGATCAGCCCCAGCATTTT. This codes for CASSRRGQGDQPQHF.

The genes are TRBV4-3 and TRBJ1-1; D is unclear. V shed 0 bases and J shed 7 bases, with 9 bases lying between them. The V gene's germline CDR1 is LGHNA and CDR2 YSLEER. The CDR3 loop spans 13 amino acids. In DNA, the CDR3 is TGCGCCAGCAGCCAAGATCTTCAGCGTGAAGCTTTCTTT. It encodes CASSQDLQREAFF.

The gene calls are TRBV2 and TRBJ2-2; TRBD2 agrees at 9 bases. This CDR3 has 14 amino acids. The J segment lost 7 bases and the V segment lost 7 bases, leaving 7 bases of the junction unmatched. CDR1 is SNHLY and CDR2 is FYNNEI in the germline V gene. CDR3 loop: CASTISGSGGELFF. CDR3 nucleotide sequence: TGTGCCAGCACTATTAGCGGGAGCGGCGGGGAGCTGTTTTTT.

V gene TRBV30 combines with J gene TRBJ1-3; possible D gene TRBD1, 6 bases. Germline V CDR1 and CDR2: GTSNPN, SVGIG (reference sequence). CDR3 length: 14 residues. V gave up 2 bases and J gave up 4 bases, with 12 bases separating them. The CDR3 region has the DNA TGTGCCTGGAGTTTGGGGACACCCGGAAACACCATATATTTT. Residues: CAWSLGTPGNTIYF.

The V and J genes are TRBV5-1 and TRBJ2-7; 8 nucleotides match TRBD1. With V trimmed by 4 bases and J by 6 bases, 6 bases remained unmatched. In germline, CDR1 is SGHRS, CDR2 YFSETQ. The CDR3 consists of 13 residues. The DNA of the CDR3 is TGCGCCAGCAGCCCCCGGACAGGGATCGAGCAGTACTTC. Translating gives CASSPRTGIEQYF.

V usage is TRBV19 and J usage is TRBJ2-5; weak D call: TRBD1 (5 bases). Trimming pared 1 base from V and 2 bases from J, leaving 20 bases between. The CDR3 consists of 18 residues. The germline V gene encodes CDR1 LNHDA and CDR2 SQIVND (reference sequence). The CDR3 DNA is TGTGCCAGTAGTATAGTTTCCTTTGGGGCGAAAGGACAAGAGACCCAGTACTTC. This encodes CASSIVSFGAKGQETQYF. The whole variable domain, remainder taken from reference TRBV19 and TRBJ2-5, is DGGITQSPKYLFRKEGQNVTLSCEQNLNHDAMYWYRQDPGQGLRLIYYSQIVNDFQKGDIAEGYSVSREKKESFPLTVTSAQKNPTAFYLCASSIVSFGAKGQETQYFGPGTRLLVL.

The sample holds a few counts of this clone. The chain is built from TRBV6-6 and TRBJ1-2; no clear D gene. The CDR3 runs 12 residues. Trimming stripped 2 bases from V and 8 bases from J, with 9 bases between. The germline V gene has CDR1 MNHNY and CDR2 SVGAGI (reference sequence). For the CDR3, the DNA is TGTGCCAGCAGTTACGCCGGCGGGGGCTACACCTTC. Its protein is CASSYAGGGYTF.

CDR3 in DNA: TGTGCCAGCAGCGCCGGGGGGGCAAGGAACATTCAGTACTTC. This gives the protein CASSAGGARNIQYF. This chain links TRBV9 with TRBJ2-4, with 8 bases fitting TRBD2. This CDR3 region has 14 residues. CDR1 is SGDLS and CDR2 is YYNGEE in the germline V gene. The J segment lost 7 bases and the V segment lost 3 bases, leaving 6 bases of the junction unmatched.

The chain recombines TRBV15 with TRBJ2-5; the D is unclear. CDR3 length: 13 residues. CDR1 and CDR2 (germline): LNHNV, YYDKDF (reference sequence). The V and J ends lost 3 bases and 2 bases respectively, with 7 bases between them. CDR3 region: CATSSRVQETQYF. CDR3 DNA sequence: TGTGCCACCAGCAGCCGGGTGCAAGAGACCCAGTACTTC. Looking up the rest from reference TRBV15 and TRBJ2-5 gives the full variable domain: DAMVIQNPRYQVTQFGKPVTLSCSQTLNHNVMYWYQQKSSQAPKLLFHYYDKDFNNEADTPDNFQSRRPNTSFCFLDIRSPGLGDTAMYLCATSSRVQETQYFGPGTRLLVL.

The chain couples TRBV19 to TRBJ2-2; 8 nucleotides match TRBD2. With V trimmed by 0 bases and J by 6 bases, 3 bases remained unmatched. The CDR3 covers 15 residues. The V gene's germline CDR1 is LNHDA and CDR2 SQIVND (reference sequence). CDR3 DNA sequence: TGTGCCAGTAGTATAGACCGGGGGGGCGCCGGGGAGCTGTTTTTT. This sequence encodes CASSIDRGGAGELFF.

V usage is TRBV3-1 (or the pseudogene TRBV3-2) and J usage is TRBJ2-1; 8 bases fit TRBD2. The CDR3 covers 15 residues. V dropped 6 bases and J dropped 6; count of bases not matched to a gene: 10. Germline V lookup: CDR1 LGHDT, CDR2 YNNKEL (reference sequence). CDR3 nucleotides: TGTGCCAGCAGGGGGGATCTTAGCGGGGTCAATGAGCAGTTCTTC. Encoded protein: CASRGDLSGVNEQFF.

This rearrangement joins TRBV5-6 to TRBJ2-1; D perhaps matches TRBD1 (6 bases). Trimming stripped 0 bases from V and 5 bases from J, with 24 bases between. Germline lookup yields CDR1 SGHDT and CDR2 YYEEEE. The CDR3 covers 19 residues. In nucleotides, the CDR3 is TGTGCCAGCAGCTTGGCGGTTAGGCAGGGGATTTGGCCACACAATGAGCAGTTCTTC. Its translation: CASSLAVRQGIWPHNEQFF.

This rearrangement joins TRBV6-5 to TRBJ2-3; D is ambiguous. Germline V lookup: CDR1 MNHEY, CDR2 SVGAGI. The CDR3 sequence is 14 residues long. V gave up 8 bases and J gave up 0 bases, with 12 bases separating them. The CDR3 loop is CASLRGGSTDTQYF. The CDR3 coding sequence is TGTGCCAGCCTTCGCGGCGGTAGCACAGATACGCAGTATTTT.

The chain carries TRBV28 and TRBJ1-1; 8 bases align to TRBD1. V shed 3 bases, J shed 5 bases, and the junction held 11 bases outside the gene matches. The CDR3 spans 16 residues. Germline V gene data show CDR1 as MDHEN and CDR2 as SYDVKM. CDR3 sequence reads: CASSLTQGAAGTEAFF. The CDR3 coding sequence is TGTGCCAGCAGTTTGACTCAGGGGGCGGCGGGGACTGAAGCTTTCTTT. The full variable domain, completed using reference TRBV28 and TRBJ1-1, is DVKVTQSSRYLVKRTGEKVFLECVQDMDHENMFWYRQDPGLGLRLIYFSYDVKMKEKGDIPEGYSVSREKKERFSLILESASTNQTSMYLCASSLTQGAAGTEAFFGQGTRLTVV.

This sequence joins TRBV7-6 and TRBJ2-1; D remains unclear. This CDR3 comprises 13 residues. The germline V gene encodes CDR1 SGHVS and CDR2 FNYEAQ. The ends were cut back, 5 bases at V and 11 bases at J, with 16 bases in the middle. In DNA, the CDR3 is TGTGCCAGCAGCCTGAGTGGGCCAGCTCAGCAGTTCTTC. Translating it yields CASSLSGPAQQFF.

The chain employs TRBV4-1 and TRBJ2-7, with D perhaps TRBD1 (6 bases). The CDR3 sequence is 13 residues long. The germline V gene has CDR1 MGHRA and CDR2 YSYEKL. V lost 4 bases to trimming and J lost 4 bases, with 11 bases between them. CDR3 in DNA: TGCGCCAGCAGCCCCCCTGGGACATACGAGCAGTACTTC. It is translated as CASSPPGTYEQYF.

The chain's CDR3 is CASSTRQGAGDTEAFF. For the CDR3, the DNA is TGTGCCAGCAGCACGCGACAGGGGGCAGGTGACACTGAAGCTTTCTTT. J is TRBJ1-1 and V is TRBV7-6; 10 bases agree with TRBD1. Germline lookup yields CDR1 SGHVS and CDR2 FNYEAQ. V lost 5 bases, J lost 3 bases, and 9 bases stayed unmatched. The CDR3 is made up of 16 amino acids.

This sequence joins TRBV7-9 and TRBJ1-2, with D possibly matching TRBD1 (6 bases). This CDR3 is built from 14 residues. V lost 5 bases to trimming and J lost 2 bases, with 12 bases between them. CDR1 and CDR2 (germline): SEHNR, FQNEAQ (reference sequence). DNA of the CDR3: TGTGCCAGCAGCCCGAGGACAGAGAACTATGGCTACACCTTC. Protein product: CASSPRTENYGYTF.